This T cell receptor beta chain was profiled in a study of shared clonotypes between healthy human individuals. This clone was counted a few times. Other DNA sequences of this sample code for an identical CDR3. Germline V CDR1 and CDR2: SGHNT, YYREEE (reference sequence). CDR3 length equals 13 residues. The ends lost 3 bases at V and 4 bases at J; junction bases unmatched: 1. As handled by the study authors: Junction-only sequences without quality scores were provided by ImmunoSEQ, so filtering was different. Assay: immunoSEQ multiplex PCR; the TCRdb copy retains only in-frame clones and omits some. V, J and clone size are those of that table, while D and trimming were read from the DNA. The sample holds about a million clones, about 74% seen once.

The sequenced sample was memory CD4+ T cells sorted from blood. Subset in this sample: CD45RA-negative fraction. The chain recombines TRBV5-4 with TRBJ2-7; 10 nucleotides agree with TRBD1. The TCR originated in a man aged 18 to 35 in good health. The CDR3 DNA is TGTGCCAGCAGCTGGGGACAGGGGTACGAGCAGTACTTC. It encodes CASSWGQGYEQYF.